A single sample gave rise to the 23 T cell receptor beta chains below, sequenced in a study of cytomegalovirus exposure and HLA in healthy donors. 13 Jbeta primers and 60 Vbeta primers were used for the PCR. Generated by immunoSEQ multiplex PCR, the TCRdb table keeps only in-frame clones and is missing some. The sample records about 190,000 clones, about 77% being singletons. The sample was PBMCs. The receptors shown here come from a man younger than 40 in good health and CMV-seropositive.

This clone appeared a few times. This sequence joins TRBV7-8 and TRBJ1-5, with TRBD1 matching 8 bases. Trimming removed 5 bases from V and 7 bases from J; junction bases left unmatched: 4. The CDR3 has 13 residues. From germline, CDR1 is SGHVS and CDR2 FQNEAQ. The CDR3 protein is CASSGTGDQPQHF. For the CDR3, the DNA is TGTGCCAGCAGCGGGACAGGAGACCAGCCCCAGCATTTT. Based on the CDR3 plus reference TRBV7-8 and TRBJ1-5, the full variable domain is GAGVSQSPRYKVAKRGQDVALRCDPISGHVSLFWYQQALGQGPEFLTYFQNEAQLDKSGLPSDRFFAERPEGSVSTLKIQRTQQEDSAVYLCASSGTGDQPQHFGDGTRLSIL.

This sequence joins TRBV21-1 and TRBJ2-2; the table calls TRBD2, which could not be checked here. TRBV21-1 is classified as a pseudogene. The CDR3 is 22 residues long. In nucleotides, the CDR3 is TGTGCCAGCAGCACAAGTAGAGAGCGGGAGGGTCAACCCCCCTGGAACACCGGGGAGCTGTTTTTT. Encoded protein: CASSTSREREGQPPWNTGELFF.

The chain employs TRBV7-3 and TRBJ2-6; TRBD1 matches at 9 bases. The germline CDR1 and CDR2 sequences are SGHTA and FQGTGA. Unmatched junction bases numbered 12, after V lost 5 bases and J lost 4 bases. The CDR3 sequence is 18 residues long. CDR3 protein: CASSPRPGTGIGANVLTF. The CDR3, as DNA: TGTGCCAGCAGCCCGCGTCCCGGGACAGGGATCGGGGCCAACGTCCTGACTTTC.

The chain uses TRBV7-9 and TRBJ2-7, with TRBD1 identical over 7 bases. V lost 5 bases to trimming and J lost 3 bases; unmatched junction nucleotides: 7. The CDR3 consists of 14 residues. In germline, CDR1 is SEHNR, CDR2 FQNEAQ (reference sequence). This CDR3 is CASSPDRSVYEQYF. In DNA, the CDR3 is TGTGCCAGCAGCCCGGACAGGAGCGTCTACGAGCAGTACTTC.

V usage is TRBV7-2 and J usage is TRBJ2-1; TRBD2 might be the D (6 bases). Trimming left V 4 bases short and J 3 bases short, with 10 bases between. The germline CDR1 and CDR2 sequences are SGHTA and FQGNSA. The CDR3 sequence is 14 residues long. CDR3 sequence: CASSSGTLYNEQFF. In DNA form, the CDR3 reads TGTGCCAGCAGCTCCGGGACTCTCTACAATGAGCAGTTCTTC. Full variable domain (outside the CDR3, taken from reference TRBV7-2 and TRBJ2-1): GAGVSQSPSNKVTEKGKDVELRCDPISGHTALYWYRQSLGQGLEFLIYFQGNSAPDKSGLPSDRFSAERTGGSVSTLTIQRTQQEDSAVYLCASSSGTLYNEQFFGPGTRLTVL.

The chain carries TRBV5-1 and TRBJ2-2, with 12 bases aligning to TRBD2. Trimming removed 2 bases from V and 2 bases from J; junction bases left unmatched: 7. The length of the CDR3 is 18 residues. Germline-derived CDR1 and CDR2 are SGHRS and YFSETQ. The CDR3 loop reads CASSFSPSGGANTGELFF. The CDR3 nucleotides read TGCGCCAGCAGCTTTTCCCCTAGCGGGGGGGCAAACACCGGGGAGCTGTTTTTT.

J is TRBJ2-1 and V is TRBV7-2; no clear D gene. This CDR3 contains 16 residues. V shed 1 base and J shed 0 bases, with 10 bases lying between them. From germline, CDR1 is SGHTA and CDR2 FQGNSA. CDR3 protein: CASSLVQLRSYNEQFF. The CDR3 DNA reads TGTGCCAGCAGCTTAGTACAGCTGCGCTCCTACAATGAGCAGTTCTTC.

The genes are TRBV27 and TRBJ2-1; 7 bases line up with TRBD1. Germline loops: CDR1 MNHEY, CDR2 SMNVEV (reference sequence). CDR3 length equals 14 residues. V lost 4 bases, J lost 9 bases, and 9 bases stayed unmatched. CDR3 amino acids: CASSSRNRGGEQFF. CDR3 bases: TGTGCCAGCAGTTCCAGAAACAGGGGCGGTGAGCAGTTCTTC.

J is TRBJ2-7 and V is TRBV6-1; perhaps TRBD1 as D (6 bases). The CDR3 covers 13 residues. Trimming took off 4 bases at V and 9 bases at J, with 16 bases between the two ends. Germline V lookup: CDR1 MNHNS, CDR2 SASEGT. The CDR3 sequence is CASSVEGQSGQYF. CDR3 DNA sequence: TGTGCCAGCAGTGTAGAGGGACAAAGCGGGCAGTACTTC.

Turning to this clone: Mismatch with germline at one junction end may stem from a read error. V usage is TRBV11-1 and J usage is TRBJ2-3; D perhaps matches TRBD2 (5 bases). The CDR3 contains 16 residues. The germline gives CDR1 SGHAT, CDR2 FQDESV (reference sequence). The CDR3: CASRLGLDRKSDTQYF. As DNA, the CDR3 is TGTGCCAGCAGGTTAGGACTGGATAGGAAGTCAGATACGCAGTATTTT.

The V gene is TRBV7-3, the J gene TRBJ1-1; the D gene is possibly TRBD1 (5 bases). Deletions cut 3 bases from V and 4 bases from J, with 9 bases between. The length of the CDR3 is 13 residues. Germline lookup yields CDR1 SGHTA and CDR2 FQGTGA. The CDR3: CASSFLQGTEAFF. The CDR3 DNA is TGTGCCAGCAGCTTCCTTCAGGGCACTGAAGCTTTCTTT.

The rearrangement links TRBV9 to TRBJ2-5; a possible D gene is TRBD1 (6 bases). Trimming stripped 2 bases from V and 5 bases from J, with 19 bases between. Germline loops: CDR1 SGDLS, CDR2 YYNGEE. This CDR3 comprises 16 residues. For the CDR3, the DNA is TGTGCCAGCAGCGTCTCGACCGACAGGTTTGAGGAGACCCAGTACTTC. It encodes CASSVSTDRFEETQYF.

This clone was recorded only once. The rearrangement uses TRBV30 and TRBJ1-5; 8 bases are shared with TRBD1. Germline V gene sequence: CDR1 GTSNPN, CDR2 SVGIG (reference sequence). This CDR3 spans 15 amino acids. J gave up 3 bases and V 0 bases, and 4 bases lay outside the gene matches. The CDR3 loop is CAWSVQQGDNQPQHF. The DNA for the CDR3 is TGTGCCTGGAGTGTACAACAGGGGGACAATCAGCCCCAGCATTTT.

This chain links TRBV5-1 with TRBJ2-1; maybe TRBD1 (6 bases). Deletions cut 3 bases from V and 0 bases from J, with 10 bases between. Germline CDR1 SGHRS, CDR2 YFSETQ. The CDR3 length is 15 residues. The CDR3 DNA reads TGCGCCAGCAGCTCCCAGGGGTACTCCTACAATGAGCAGTTCTTC. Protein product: CASSSQGYSYNEQFF.

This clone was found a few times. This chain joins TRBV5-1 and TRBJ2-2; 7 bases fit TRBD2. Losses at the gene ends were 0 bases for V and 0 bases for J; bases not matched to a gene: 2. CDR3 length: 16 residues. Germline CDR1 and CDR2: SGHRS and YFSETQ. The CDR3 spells CASSLGGTTNTGELFF. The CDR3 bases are TGCGCCAGCAGCTTGGGCGGGACTACGAACACCGGGGAGCTGTTTTTT.

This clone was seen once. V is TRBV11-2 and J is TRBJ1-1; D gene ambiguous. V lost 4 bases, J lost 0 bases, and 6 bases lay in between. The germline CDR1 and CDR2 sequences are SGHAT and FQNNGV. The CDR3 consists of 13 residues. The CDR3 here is CASSSSVNTEAFF. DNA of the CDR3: TGTGCCAGCAGCTCTTCCGTGAACACTGAAGCTTTCTTT.

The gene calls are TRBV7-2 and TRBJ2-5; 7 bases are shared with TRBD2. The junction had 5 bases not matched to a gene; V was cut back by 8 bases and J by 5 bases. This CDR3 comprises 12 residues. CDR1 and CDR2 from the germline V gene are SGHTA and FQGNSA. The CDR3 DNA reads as TGTGCCAGCGCGGGGAGGGTTGAGACCCAGTACTTC. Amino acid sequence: CASAGRVETQYF. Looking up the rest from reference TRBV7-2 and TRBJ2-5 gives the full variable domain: GAGVSQSPSNKVTEKGKDVELRCDPISGHTALYWYRQSLGQGLEFLIYFQGNSAPDKSGLPSDRFSAERTGGSVSTLTIQRTQQEDSAVYLCASAGRVETQYFGPGTRLLVL.

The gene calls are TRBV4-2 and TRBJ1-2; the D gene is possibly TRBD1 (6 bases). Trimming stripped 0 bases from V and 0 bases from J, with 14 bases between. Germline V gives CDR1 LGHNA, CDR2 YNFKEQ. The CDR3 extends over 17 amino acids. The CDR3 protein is CASSQEISQGTNYGYTF. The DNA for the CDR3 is TGTGCCAGCAGCCAAGAGATTTCGCAGGGGACTAACTATGGCTACACCTTC.

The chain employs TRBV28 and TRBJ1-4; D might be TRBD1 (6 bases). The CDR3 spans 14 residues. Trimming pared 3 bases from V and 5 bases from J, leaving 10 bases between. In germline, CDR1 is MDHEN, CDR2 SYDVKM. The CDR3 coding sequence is TGTGCCAGCAGTTTTCGGCAGGGGAATGAAAAACTGTTTTTT. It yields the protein CASSFRQGNEKLFF.

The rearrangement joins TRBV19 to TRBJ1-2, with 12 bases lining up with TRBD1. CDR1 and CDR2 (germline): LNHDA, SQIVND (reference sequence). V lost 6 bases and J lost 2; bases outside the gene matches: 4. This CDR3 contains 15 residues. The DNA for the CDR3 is TGTGCCAGTAGACCGGGACAGGGGGCGAACTATGGCTACACCTTC. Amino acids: CASRPGQGANYGYTF.

This chain's CDR3 is CASSQDREGLGGGSYNEQFF. For the CDR3, the DNA is TGCGCCAGCAGCCAAGATAGGGAGGGGCTCGGCGGGGGGTCCTACAATGAGCAGTTCTTC. The V call is TRBV4-3, the J call TRBJ2-1, with 8 bases fitting TRBD2. The V segment lost 0 bases and the J segment 1 base; nucleotides outside the gene matches: 14. The CDR3 runs to 20 residues. CDR1 is LGHNA and CDR2 is YSLEER in the germline V gene.

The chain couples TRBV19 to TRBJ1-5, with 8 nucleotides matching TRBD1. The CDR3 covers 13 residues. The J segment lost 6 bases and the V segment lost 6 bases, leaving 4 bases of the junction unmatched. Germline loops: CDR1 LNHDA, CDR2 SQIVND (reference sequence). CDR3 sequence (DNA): TGTGCCAGTAGCCAGGACAGGGTTCAGCCCCAGCATTTT. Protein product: CASSQDRVQPQHF.

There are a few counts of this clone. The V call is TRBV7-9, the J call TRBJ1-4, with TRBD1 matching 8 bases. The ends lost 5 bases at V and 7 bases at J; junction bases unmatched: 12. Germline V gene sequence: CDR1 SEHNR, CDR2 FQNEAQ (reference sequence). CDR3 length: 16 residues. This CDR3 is CASSLPPGGAGEKLFF. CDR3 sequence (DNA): TGTGCCAGCAGCCTTCCCCCAGGGGGCGCGGGTGAAAAACTGTTTTTT. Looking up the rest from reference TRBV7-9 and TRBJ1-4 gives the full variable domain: DTGVSQNPRHKITKRGQNVTFRCDPISEHNRLYWYRQTLGQGPEFLTYFQNEAQLEKSRLLSDRFSAERPKGSFSTLEIQRTEQGDSAMYLCASSLPPGGAGEKLFFGSGTQLSVL.